This T cell receptor beta chain was retrieved from a study of blood T cells in healthy people across ages. Together with a sample-barcoded 5' primer, a J-beta primer mix was included in a second PCR lasting roughly 6 to 12 cycles. TCRdb fed the 5' RACE reads into MiXCR, producing one record per CDR3 protein. The sample includes 1.5 million to 2 million distinct CDR3 sequences, approximately 50% seen only once; the top ten take more than 2%. Trimming at V came to 4 bases and at J to 6 bases, leaving 12 bases not matched to a gene. Germline V lookup: CDR1 SGDLS, CDR2 YYNGEE. The CDR3 runs 17 residues. No fewer than 6 micrograms of total RNA were isolated from every sample.

The sequenced material came from blood. V and J are TRBV9 and TRBJ2-1; 11 bases align to TRBD2. The sequence was obtained from a woman in her 40s in good health. This CDR3 is CASSSTSTTSGANEQFF. The CDR3 coding sequence is TGTGCCAGCAGCTCCACCTCCACGACTAGCGGGGCCAATGAGCAGTTCTTC. The whole variable domain, remainder taken from reference TRBV9 and TRBJ2-1, is DSGVTQTPKHLITATGQRVTLRCSPRSGDLSVYWYQQSLDQGLQFLIQYYNGEERAKGNILERFSAQQFPDLHSELNLSSLELGDSALYFCASSSTSTTSGANEQFFGPGTRLTVL.